One sample yielded the 5 T cell receptor beta chains listed below, sequenced in a study of OX40 agonist ivuxolimab in advanced cancers. Generated by immunoSEQ multiplex PCR, the TCRdb table keeps only in-frame clones and is missing some. Altogether 70,000 to 100,000 clones are present, approximately 80% being singletons, with the ten largest covering around 1.1%. Sequenced here: CD4+ or CD8+ T cells sorted from blood, sampled in a trial of the OX40 agonist ivuxolimab. The receptors were sampled from an adult with an advanced solid tumor such as melanoma, head and neck, liver or kidney cancer.

This clone was seen a single time. This rearrangement joins TRBV19 to TRBJ1-1; no clear D. The ends were cut back, 1 base at V and 2 bases at J, with 8 bases in the middle. Looked up from germline, CDR1 is LNHDA and CDR2 is SQIVND (reference sequence). The CDR3 covers 14 residues. The CDR3 loop reads CASSIAGRNTEAFF. CDR3 bases: TGTGCCAGTAGTATAGCCGGGAGAAACACTGAAGCTTTCTTT.

J is TRBJ1-1 and V is TRBV15, with TRBD1 identical over 7 bases. The length of the CDR3 is 14 residues. Losses at the gene ends were 4 bases for V and 2 bases for J; bases not matched to a gene: 4. Germline V lookup: CDR1 LNHNV, CDR2 YYDKDF (reference sequence). The CDR3, as DNA: TGTGCCACCAGCAAGACAGGGATAAACACTGAAGCTTTCTTT. This gives the protein CATSKTGINTEAFF.

This chain connects TRBV27 to TRBJ2-7; D is possibly TRBD1 (6 bases). The V gene's germline CDR1 is MNHEY and CDR2 SMNVEV (reference sequence). The CDR3 covers 15 residues. V was shortened by 3 bases and J by 0 bases, with 12 bases between the two germline ends. The CDR3 region is CASSLKDRGSYEQYF. The CDR3 region has the DNA TGTGCCAGCAGTTTGAAGGACAGAGGCTCCTACGAGCAGTACTTC.

The chain combines TRBV4-3 with TRBJ1-2, with a tentative D call TRBD1 (5 bases). CDR3 size: 14 residues. Germline V gives CDR1 LGHNA, CDR2 YSLEER. V shed 2 bases and J shed 0 bases, with 7 bases lying between them. The DNA for the CDR3 is TGCGCCAGCAGCCAAACCAGGGCTAACTATGGCTACACCTTC. This sequence encodes CASSQTRANYGYTF.

The chain couples TRBV5-1 to TRBJ1-4; D is perhaps TRBD1 (5 bases). V lost 0 bases, J lost 7 bases, and 25 bases lay in between. Germline values: CDR1 SGHRS, CDR2 YFSETQ. The CDR3 loop spans 19 amino acids. The CDR3 sequence: CASSLEPPLDGRESEKLFF. The CDR3 DNA follows: TGCGCCAGCAGCTTGGAACCCCCGCTTGATGGCAGGGAAAGTGAAAAACTGTTTTTT.